The 10 T cell receptor beta chains presented below share a single source sample, sequenced in a study of blood T cell repertoires in COVID-19. Sequencing was performed with immunoSEQ multiplex PCR; in TCRdb, only in-frame clones are kept and a portion is missing. The table includes over 100,000 clones, 86% detected once. Input material: peripheral blood. Source of these receptors: a middle-aged man with acute or convalescent COVID-19.

V and J are TRBV7-2 and TRBJ2-2; a weak D match, TRBD2 (5 bases). V dropped 6 bases and J dropped 1 base, with 9 bases sitting between them. This CDR3 region has 14 residues. Germline lookup yields CDR1 SGHTA and CDR2 FQGNSA. The CDR3, as DNA: TGTGCCAGCAGGAGGGCGGGGAACACCGGGGAGCTGTTTTTT. It is translated as CASRRAGNTGELFF.

The V call is TRBV25-1, the J call TRBJ2-7; D is possibly TRBD1 (5 bases). V was cut by 5 bases and J by 5 bases, with 16 bases left in between. This CDR3 spans 14 amino acids. Germline CDR1 is MGHDK and CDR2 is SYGVNS. The CDR3 nucleotides read TGTGCCAGCAGTAAACGACAGACCTTCGACGAGCAGTACTTC. This encodes CASSKRQTFDEQYF.

V gene TRBV30 combines with J gene TRBJ2-7; 8 bases are shared with TRBD1. The CDR3 is 14 residues long. With 0 bases clipped from V and 13 bases from J, the junction kept 14 bases outside the gene matches. The V gene's germline CDR1 is GTSNPN and CDR2 SVGIG (reference sequence). The CDR3 here is CAWSVSGQGALYYF. CDR3 nucleotides: TGTGCCTGGAGTGTAAGTGGCCAGGGGGCTTTGTACTACTTC.

A note on this clone: The same CDR3 arises from other DNA sequences in this sample as well. The V gene is TRBV30, the J gene TRBJ2-1, with D possibly TRBD2 on 5 matching bases. CDR3 length: 14 amino acids. The V and J ends lost 0 bases and 3 bases respectively, with 9 bases between them. The germline gives CDR1 GTSNPN, CDR2 SVGIG (reference sequence). CDR3 coding DNA: TGTGCCTGGAGTGTACGAGGGAGCTACAATGAGCAGTTCTTC. Translated, it gives CAWSVRGSYNEQFF. Based on the CDR3 plus reference TRBV30 and TRBJ2-1, the full variable domain is SQTIHQWPATLVQPVGSPLSLECTVEGTSNPNLYWYRQAAGRGLQLLFYSVGIGQISSEVPQNLSASRPQDRQFILSSKKLLLSDSGFYLCAWSVRGSYNEQFFGPGTRLTVL.

This chain connects TRBV7-2 to TRBJ2-1; the match to TRBD2 covers 7 bases. Germline V gene sequence: CDR1 SGHTA, CDR2 FQGNSA. The CDR3 has 11 amino acids. J gave up 8 bases and V 8 bases, and 3 bases lay outside the gene matches. The CDR3 DNA reads TGTGCCAGCTTTGGGGGGGATGAGCAGTTCTTC. Its protein is CASFGGDEQFF.

The rearrangement joins TRBV5-1 to TRBJ2-2; 7 bases match TRBD2. From germline, CDR1 is SGHRS and CDR2 YFSETQ. The CDR3 length is 15 residues. V was pared by 5 bases and J by 4 bases, with 8 bases of the junction left unmatched. The CDR3 DNA sequence: TGCGCCAGCAGTCAGACTAGCTTTCCCACCGGGGAGCTGTTTTTT. It codes for CASSQTSFPTGELFF.

The chain uses TRBV5-1 and TRBJ2-3; maybe TRBD2 (5 bases). Germline assignment: CDR1 SGHRS and CDR2 YFSETQ. V lost 4 bases to trimming and J lost 0 bases, with 15 bases between them. The CDR3 length is 16 residues. CDR3 sequence: CASSRILGSSTDTQYF. As DNA, the CDR3 is TGCGCCAGCAGCAGGATACTAGGGTCTAGCACAGATACGCAGTATTTT.

The chain uses TRBV6-6 and TRBJ1-1; 10 nucleotides line up with TRBD1. With 6 bases clipped from V and 11 bases from J, the junction kept 9 bases outside the gene matches. CDR1 is MNHNY and CDR2 is SVGAGI in the germline V gene (reference sequence). The CDR3 has 13 residues. The CDR3 loop reads CASSDRGRGEAFF. In DNA form, the CDR3 reads TGTGCCAGCAGCGACAGGGGGCGAGGTGAGGCTTTCTTT.

This clone was picked up a small number of times. The J gene is TRBJ1-5, the V gene TRBV12-5, with D hard to call. This CDR3 contains 14 residues. Germline V lookup: CDR1 LGHNT, CDR2 FRNRAP. V lost 3 bases to trimming and J lost 5 bases, with 11 bases between them. CDR3 amino acids: CASGFGGFYQPQHF. Here the CDR3 DNA reads TGTGCTAGTGGTTTTGGAGGATTTTATCAGCCCCAGCATTTT.

V gene TRBV4-1 combines with J gene TRBJ2-2, with D tentatively TRBD2 (7 bases). V was cut by 2 bases and J by 0 bases, with 10 bases left in between. CDR3 length: 16 amino acids. The germline V gene has CDR1 MGHRA and CDR2 YSYEKL. The CDR3 sequence: CASSQWGGANTGELFF. The CDR3 DNA reads TGCGCCAGCAGCCAATGGGGGGGCGCGAACACCGGGGAGCTGTTTTTT.